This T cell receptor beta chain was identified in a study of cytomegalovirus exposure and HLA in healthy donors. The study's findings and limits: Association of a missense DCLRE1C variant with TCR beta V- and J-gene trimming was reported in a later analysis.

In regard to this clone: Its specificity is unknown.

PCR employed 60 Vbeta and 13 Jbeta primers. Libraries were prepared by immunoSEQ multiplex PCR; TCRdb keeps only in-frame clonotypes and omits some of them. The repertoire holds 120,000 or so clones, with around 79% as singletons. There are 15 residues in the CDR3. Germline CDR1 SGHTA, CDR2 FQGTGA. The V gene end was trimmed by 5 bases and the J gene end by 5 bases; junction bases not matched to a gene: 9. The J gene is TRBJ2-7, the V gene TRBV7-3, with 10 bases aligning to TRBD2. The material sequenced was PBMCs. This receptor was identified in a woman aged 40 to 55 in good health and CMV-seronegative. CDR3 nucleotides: TGTGCCAGCAGCCCCGGACTAGCGGCCCGAGACGAGCAGTACTTC. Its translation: CASSPGLAARDEQYF.